The 24 T cell receptor beta chains reported below all come from one sample, sequenced in a study of T cell changes during pregnancy in multiple sclerosis. Measured with immunoSEQ multiplex PCR; TCRdb has only the in-frame clones, and not every one. Among roughly 59,000 clones listed, under 95% were seen once. Specimen: peripheral blood, collected in the third trimester of pregnancy. These receptors were obtained from a female donor in good health, enrolled as a control in a pregnancy study.

The chain links TRBV2 to TRBJ2-1, with D perhaps matching TRBD1 (6 bases). V was cut by 6 bases and J by 5 bases, with 17 bases left in between. This CDR3 comprises 15 residues. Germline-derived CDR1 and CDR2 are SNHLY and FYNNEI. Here the CDR3 reads CASSAAVGAHNEQFF. For the CDR3, the DNA is TGTGCCAGCAGCGCCGCTGTGGGGGCCCACAATGAGCAGTTCTTC.

This chain uses TRBV7-2 with TRBJ1-1, with 8 bases fitting TRBD1. Looked up from germline, CDR1 is SGHTA and CDR2 is FQGNSA. Trimming removed 1 base from V and 0 bases from J; junction bases left unmatched: 10. The CDR3 loop spans 18 amino acids. CDR3 nucleotides: TGTGCCAGCAGCTTAGTACGGGGGGCAGGGGGCATGAACACTGAAGCTTTCTTT. It translates to CASSLVRGAGGMNTEAFF.

This clone was seen just once. The chain's CDR3 is CASSSSGGGDGSEAFF. Written as DNA, the CDR3 is TGTGCCAGCAGCTCAAGTGGGGGAGGGGACGGGAGTGAAGCTTTCTTT. The V gene is TRBV7-3, the J gene TRBJ1-1; possibly TRBD1 for D (5 bases). CDR1 and CDR2 (germline): SGHTA, FQGTGA. The germline V and J ends were trimmed by 4 bases and 7 bases, with 22 bases remaining between them. This CDR3 contains 16 residues.

V is TRBV6-5 and J is TRBJ1-1; unclear D gene. Trimming took 2 bases from V and 5 from J, leaving 9 bases between them. The germline V gene has CDR1 MNHEY and CDR2 SVGAGI. The CDR3 spans 13 residues. CDR3 amino acids: CASSYGSWTEAFF. CDR3 nucleotides: TGTGCCAGCAGTTACGGGAGTTGGACTGAAGCTTTCTTT.

V gene TRBV15 combines with J gene TRBJ2-7, with 8 bases identical to TRBD1. This CDR3 spans 14 amino acids. Germline-derived CDR1 and CDR2 are LNHNV and YYDKDF (reference sequence). V lost 5 bases and J lost 6; bases outside the gene matches: 9. CDR3 nucleotide sequence: TGTGCCACCAGCGCCGGGGGCACAGGGGGCGAGCAGTACTTC. Protein sequence: CATSAGGTGGEQYF.

The rearrangement links TRBV9 to TRBJ2-7, with 9 bases aligning to TRBD1. V was pared by 3 bases and J by 5 bases, with 6 bases of the junction left unmatched. Germline CDR1 SGDLS, CDR2 YYNGEE. This CDR3 is built from 14 residues. The CDR3 protein is CASSGQGGKDEQYF. In nucleotides, the CDR3 is TGTGCCAGCAGCGGACAGGGGGGAAAGGACGAGCAGTACTTC.

The rearrangement joins TRBV29-1 to TRBJ2-3; D gene uncertain. Looked up from germline, CDR1 is SQVTM and CDR2 is ANQGSEA. V lost 4 bases, J lost 2 bases, and 7 bases lay in between. This CDR3 has 12 residues. The CDR3 loop is CSVVSYTDTQYF. The CDR3, as DNA: TGCAGCGTTGTAAGCTACACAGATACGCAGTATTTT.

CDR3 sequence reads: CASSPGTGPSGNTIYF. The CDR3 DNA reads TGCGCCAGCAGTCCCGGGACAGGGCCCTCTGGAAACACCATATATTTT. The V gene is TRBV4-3, the J gene TRBJ1-3; 9 nucleotides agree with TRBD1. Trimming removed 6 bases from V and 0 bases from J; junction bases left unmatched: 6. Germline CDR1 reads LGHNA; CDR2 reads YSLEER. CDR3 length: 16 amino acids.

This clone was recorded a few times. The chain has TRBV2 and TRBJ2-2, with D possibly TRBD1 on 5 matching bases. The CDR3 is 14 residues long. Germline CDR1 and CDR2: SNHLY and FYNNEI. With 3 bases removed from V and 3 bases from J, the gap between germline ends came to 8 bases. CDR3 coding DNA: TGTGCCAGCAGTGAGGGGCTCGACACCGGGGAGCTGTTTTTT. This encodes CASSEGLDTGELFF.

The gene calls are TRBV14 and TRBJ1-3, with 7 bases matching TRBD1. The J segment lost 2 bases and the V segment lost 4 bases, leaving 5 bases of the junction unmatched. The CDR3 contains 15 residues. CDR1 SGHDN and CDR2 FVKESK come from the germline V gene. The CDR3 sequence is CASSPPGQAGNTIYF. As DNA, the CDR3 is TGTGCCAGCAGCCCCCCAGGACAGGCTGGAAACACCATATATTTT. Full variable domain (outside the CDR3, taken from reference TRBV14 and TRBJ1-3): EAGVTQFPSHSVIEKGQTVTLRCDPISGHDNLYWYRRVMGKEIKFLLHFVKESKQDESGMPNNRFLAERTGGTYSTLKVQPAELEDSGVYFCASSPPGQAGNTIYFGEGSWLTVV.

The chain is built from TRBV2 and TRBJ1-2; D ambiguous. This CDR3 spans 11 amino acids. Looked up from germline, CDR1 is SNHLY and CDR2 is FYNNEI. V was trimmed by 3 bases and J by 4 bases, leaving 3 bases between them. In DNA, the CDR3 is TGTGCCAGCAGTGACAGCTATGGCTACACCTTC. It specifies CASSDSYGYTF.

The rearrangement joins TRBV11-2 to TRBJ1-4; TRBD1 might be the D (5 bases). The CDR3 has 18 residues. Between the trimmed V and J ends, which lost 0 bases and 0 bases, there was a span of 14 bases. CDR1 and CDR2 (germline): SGHAT, FQNNGV. This CDR3 reads CASSLDPGNEATNEKLFF. The CDR3 bases are TGTGCCAGCAGCTTAGATCCAGGGAATGAAGCAACTAATGAAAAACTGTTTTTT.

This chain uses TRBV29-1 with TRBJ1-1, with D perhaps TRBD1 (5 bases). Germline CDR1 and CDR2: SQVTM and ANQGSEA. V was trimmed by 6 bases and J by 4 bases, leaving 27 bases between them. This CDR3 region has 17 residues. The CDR3 is CSVREGGPGNPVTEAFF. DNA of the CDR3: TGCAGCGTCCGAGAAGGCGGTCCAGGGAACCCGGTCACTGAAGCTTTCTTT.

This clone was recorded a few times. The gene calls are TRBV7-9 and TRBJ2-1; TRBD2 might be the D (6 bases). The CDR3 length is 14 residues. Trimming cost V 5 bases and J 5 bases, with 13 bases left between them. In germline, CDR1 is SEHNR, CDR2 FQNEAQ (reference sequence). The CDR3 sequence is CASSSPGLNNEQFF. Written as DNA, the CDR3 is TGTGCCAGCAGCAGTCCGGGACTCAACAATGAGCAGTTCTTC.

The chain carries TRBV7-9 and TRBJ2-7; D is possibly TRBD1 (6 bases). CDR3 size: 14 residues. The germline V gene has CDR1 SEHNR and CDR2 FQNEAQ (reference sequence). Trimming left V 4 bases short and J 4 bases short, with 14 bases between. The CDR3 here is CASSSSTGSYEQYF. The CDR3 DNA follows: TGTGCCAGCAGCTCGTCAACAGGGTCTTACGAGCAGTACTTC.

The chain has TRBV5-4 and TRBJ1-5, with TRBD1 matching 7 bases. This CDR3 has 12 amino acids. Germline V gives CDR1 SGHNT, CDR2 YYREEE (reference sequence). CDR3 amino acids: CAWGQINQPQHF. In DNA, the CDR3 is TGTGCATGGGGACAGATCAATCAGCCCCAGCATTTT.

Only one count was recorded for this clone. The V and J genes are TRBV6-5 and TRBJ2-7; 7 bases line up with TRBD2. The germline V gene has CDR1 MNHEY and CDR2 SVGAGI. With V trimmed by 0 bases and J by 6 bases, 11 bases remained unmatched. The CDR3 has 16 residues. CDR3 region: CASSYSRTRSPGEQYF. As DNA, the CDR3 is TGTGCCAGCAGTTACTCGAGGACTAGAAGTCCGGGCGAGCAGTACTTC.

V and J are TRBV4-1 and TRBJ1-4; no clear D. Trimming stripped 1 base from V and 0 bases from J, with 9 bases between. Germline assignment: CDR1 MGHRA and CDR2 YSYEKL. This CDR3 region has 16 residues. The CDR3 sequence is CASSQGFGTTNEKLFF. CDR3 DNA: TGCGCCAGCAGCCAAGGCTTCGGTACAACTAATGAAAAACTGTTTTTT.

V is TRBV19 and J is TRBJ1-5; 8 positions agree with TRBD1. Trimming at V came to 9 bases and at J to 4 bases, leaving 8 bases not matched to a gene. Germline loops: CDR1 LNHDA, CDR2 SQIVND (reference sequence). There are 14 residues in the CDR3. CDR3 sequence: CASRQRQGNQPQHF. CDR3 coding DNA: TGTGCCAGCCGGCAACGACAGGGGAATCAGCCCCAGCATTTT.

The chain joins TRBV28 to TRBJ2-5; D unresolved. The germline V gene has CDR1 MDHEN and CDR2 SYDVKM. This CDR3 is built from 12 residues. Trimming took 10 bases from V and 5 from J, leaving 14 bases between them. CDR3 in DNA: TGTGCCACCCCCAAGACATTGGAGACCCAGTACTTC. This sequence encodes CATPKTLETQYF.

V usage is TRBV7-8 and J usage is TRBJ2-1; TRBD2 aligns across 14 bases. The germline V gene has CDR1 SGHVS and CDR2 FQNEAQ. This CDR3 is built from 16 residues. V lost 5 bases and J lost 6; bases outside the gene matches: 6. The CDR3 nucleotides read TGTGCCAGCAGCCCCCTGACTAGCGGGGGGGCCAATGAGCAGTTCTTC. Its translation: CASSPLTSGGANEQFF.

This chain links TRBV16 with TRBJ1-2; TRBD1 agrees at 9 bases. The length of the CDR3 is 15 residues. Trimming removed 2 bases from V and 2 bases from J; junction bases left unmatched: 3. The germline V gene has CDR1 KGHSY and CDR2 FQNENV. CDR3: CASSQDRGSNYGYTF. The CDR3 DNA reads as TGTGCCAGCAGCCAAGACAGGGGGTCCAACTATGGCTACACCTTC.

This clone was seen just once. This chain connects TRBV4-2 to TRBJ2-1; 12 bases line up with TRBD2. The germline V gene has CDR1 LGHNA and CDR2 YNFKEQ. The CDR3 sequence is 18 residues long. Germline trimming cut 5 bases from V and 4 bases from J; bases unmatched to any gene: 12. The DNA for the CDR3 is TGTGCCAGCAGCGCACACACTAGCGGGGGGAGCCTGTACAATGAGCAGTTCTTC. As protein: CASSAHTSGGSLYNEQFF.

The V call is TRBV15, the J call TRBJ1-5; D not resolved. CDR3 length equals 14 residues. V lost 0 bases, J lost 1 base, and 4 bases lay in between. The germline V gene has CDR1 LNHNV and CDR2 YYDKDF (reference sequence). CDR3 bases: TGTGCCACCAGCAGAGATCGGAGCAATCAGCCCCAGCATTTT. This sequence encodes CATSRDRSNQPQHF.